Each of the 23 T cell receptor beta chains below was sequenced from the same sample in a study of T cells in Graves' hyperthyroidism and ophthalmopathy. TCR beta CDR3 regions were amplified from RNA. HTBI primers were employed in a first-round RT-PCR of the TCR CDR3. TCRdb independently ran MiXCR on the multiplex PCR reads; one entry per CDR3 protein. The sample includes around 540,000 distinct CDR3 sequences, about 43% seen only once; the top ten take nearly 8.5%. The sequencing input was peripheral blood or thyroid tissue (not recorded which). These receptors were taken from a woman under 30 with Graves' hyperthyroidism.

There are many counts of this clonotype. V and J are TRBV6-5 and TRBJ1-2; no clear D gene. Germline V gene data show CDR1 as MNHEY and CDR2 as SVGAGI. The ends were cut back, 6 bases at V and 2 bases at J, with 10 bases in the middle. CDR3 length: 13 residues. The CDR3 here is CASSLTSNYGYTF. The CDR3 DNA follows: TGTGCCAGCAGCTTAACATCGAACTATGGCTACACCTTC.

This clonotype was detected only once. The genes are TRBV29-1 and TRBJ1-1, with 7 bases matching TRBD1. Losses at the gene ends were 6 bases for V and 1 base for J; bases not matched to a gene: 2. The CDR3 length is 12 residues. From germline, CDR1 is SQVTM and CDR2 ANQGSEA. This chain's CDR3 is CSVQGGNTEAFF. DNA of the CDR3: TGCAGCGTCCAGGGGGGGAACACTGAAGCTTTCTTT.

The rearrangement joins TRBV7-9 to TRBJ1-3, with unresolved D. Trimming took 7 bases from V and 0 from J, leaving 10 bases between them. The germline V gene encodes CDR1 SEHNR and CDR2 FQNEAQ (reference sequence). This CDR3 region has 14 residues. The DNA for the CDR3 is TGTGCCAGCACCGACCTCGCCTCTGGAAACACCATATATTTT. Translation: CASTDLASGNTIYF.

The gene calls are TRBV7-2 and TRBJ2-5; tentative D call: TRBD1 (5 bases). Germline values: CDR1 SGHTA, CDR2 FQGNSA. CDR3 length: 14 residues. V lost 6 bases and J lost 5, with 16 bases in between. The CDR3 bases are TGTGCCAGCAGAGAGGACCAGGGTGGGGAGACCCAGTACTTC. This encodes CASREDQGGETQYF.

The chain combines TRBV2 with TRBJ2-6, with no clear D. The CDR3 is 14 residues long. Germline values: CDR1 SNHLY, CDR2 FYNNEI. The germline V and J ends were trimmed by 3 bases and 4 bases, with 7 bases remaining between them. The CDR3 sequence: CASSDGSGANVLTF. The CDR3 DNA sequence: TGTGCCAGCAGTGACGGGTCCGGGGCCAACGTCCTGACTTTC.

The chain links TRBV7-9 to TRBJ1-4, with TRBD1 as a possible D gene (5 bases). Germline-derived CDR1 and CDR2 are SEHNR and FQNEAQ (reference sequence). Trimming removed 5 bases at V and 3 bases at J, with 13 bases between. This CDR3 is 15 amino acids long. This CDR3 is CASSAKLGANEKLFF. In DNA form, the CDR3 reads TGTGCCAGCAGCGCAAAGTTAGGGGCTAATGAAAAACTGTTTTTT. The full variable domain, with the rest looked up from reference TRBV7-9 and TRBJ1-4, is DTGVSQNPRHKITKRGQNVTFRCDPISEHNRLYWYRQTLGQGPEFLTYFQNEAQLEKSRLLSDRFSAERPKGSFSTLEIQRTEQGDSAMYLCASSAKLGANEKLFFGSGTQLSVL.

This rearrangement joins TRBV15 to TRBJ2-3; the D is unclear. V dropped 5 bases and J dropped 5 bases, with 14 bases sitting between them. There are 14 residues in the CDR3. Germline CDR1 and CDR2: LNHNV and YYDKDF (reference sequence). CDR3 loop: CATSPLGSVDTQYF. Written as DNA, the CDR3 is TGTGCCACCAGCCCGCTCGGTTCGGTAGATACGCAGTATTTT.

The genes are TRBV7-6 and TRBJ1-6, with D unresolved. The CDR3 sequence is 14 residues long. The V end was cut by 1 base, the J end by 14 bases, with 15 bases between. Germline CDR1 reads SGHVS; CDR2 reads FNYEAQ. The CDR3 sequence is CASSLGWDGVSLHF. CDR3 DNA sequence: TGTGCCAGCAGCTTAGGCTGGGATGGGGTGTCCCTCCACTTT.

Details on this clonotype: A read error may produce the germline difference seen at one junction end. CDR3 bases: TGTGCCAGCAGCCAAGGGAAGGTGCTTGGAAACACCATATATTTT. Translating it yields CASSQGKVLGNTIYF. The chain uses TRBV15 and TRBJ1-3; D not certain. This CDR3 contains 15 residues. Germline values: CDR1 LNHNV, CDR2 YYDKDF (reference sequence).

The rearrangement links TRBV25-1 to TRBJ1-6; weak D call: TRBD1 (6 bases). Germline values: CDR1 MGHDK, CDR2 SYGVNS. V was shortened by 6 bases and J by 10 bases, with 16 bases between the two germline ends. The CDR3 covers 14 residues. The CDR3 DNA follows: TGTGCCAGCAGCCTAACAGGGTTCGGCTCACCCCTCCACTTT. Protein product: CASSLTGFGSPLHF.

The CDR3 spells CASSAPAGGGSSYEQYF. As DNA, the CDR3 is TGCGCCAGCAGCGCACCAGCGGGAGGTGGGAGCTCCTACGAGCAGTACTTC. The V call is TRBV5-1, the J call TRBJ2-7; 9 nucleotides align to TRBD2. The CDR3 length is 17 residues. V lost 4 bases and J lost 0; bases outside the gene matches: 11. Germline V gene lookup returns CDR1 SGHRS and CDR2 YFSETQ.

The CDR3 loop is CASNGRGRTGQPQHF. The CDR3 nucleotides read TGTGCCAGCAATGGACGGGGACGGACCGGTCAGCCCCAGCATTTT. This chain joins TRBV2 and TRBJ1-5; possible D gene TRBD1, 5 bases. The CDR3 is made up of 15 amino acids. Germline CDR1 is SNHLY and CDR2 is FYNNEI. V dropped 7 bases and J dropped 6 bases, with 19 bases sitting between them.

The table lists this clonotype with a few counts. CDR3 residues: CASSYLGSMYQETQYF. The CDR3 DNA is TGTGCCAGCAGCTACTTAGGCAGTATGTACCAAGAGACCCAGTACTTC. The J gene is TRBJ2-5, the V gene TRBV5-6, with no clear D. With 3 bases removed from V and 0 bases from J, the gap between germline ends came to 15 bases. The CDR3 spans 16 residues. CDR1 SGHDT and CDR2 YYEEEE come from the germline V gene. The entire variable domain, with the rest obtained from reference TRBV5-6 and TRBJ2-5, is as follows: DAGVTQSPTHLIKTRGQQVTLRCSPKSGHDTVSWYQQALGQGPQFIFQYYEEEERQRGNFPDRFSGHQFPNYSSELNVNALLLGDSALYLCASSYLGSMYQETQYFGPGTRLLVL.

This clonotype was recorded once. This may be a read error, as it is one base from a much larger clone. Likely a read error: the CDR3 ends without its conserved phenylalanine or tryptophan. The chain uses TRBV29-1 and TRBJ1-1; D is undetermined. This CDR3 comprises 12 residues. The V and J ends lost 3 bases and 5 bases respectively, with 10 bases between them. CDR1 SQVTM and CDR2 ANQGSEA come from the germline V gene. The CDR3 loop reads CSVESGITEAFL. The CDR3, as DNA: TGCAGCGTTGAGTCCGGGATTACTGAAGCTTTCCTT.

Remarks on this clonotype: A junction boundary mismatches the germline segment, possibly from a read error. The gene calls are TRBV25-1 and TRBJ1-5; 8 bases are a match to TRBD1. The CDR3 extends over 15 amino acids. The germline CDR1 and CDR2 sequences are MGHDK and SYGVNS. DNA of the CDR3: TGTGCCAGCGGTGACAGGGGTCGGGGCAATCAGCCCCAGCATTTT. It specifies CASGDRGRGNQPQHF.

This chain connects TRBV7-3 to TRBJ1-2; 7 nucleotides line up with TRBD1. CDR1 and CDR2 (germline): SGHTA, FQGTGA. Trimming removed 6 bases from V and 5 bases from J; junction bases left unmatched: 9. The CDR3 runs 14 residues. The CDR3 loop reads CASRKTGAPYGYTF. The CDR3 region has the DNA TGTGCCAGCAGAAAAACAGGGGCCCCATATGGCTACACCTTC.

This clonotype has at least ten counts. The chain is built from TRBV7-9 and TRBJ1-1; D unresolved. Trimming removed 1 base from V and 1 base from J, with 7 bases in between. The germline V gene encodes CDR1 SEHNR and CDR2 FQNEAQ (reference sequence). The length of the CDR3 is 14 residues. The CDR3 is CASSLVVSNTEAFF. The DNA for the CDR3 is TGTGCCAGCAGCTTAGTTGTCTCGAACACTGAAGCTTTCTTT.

The CDR3 is CASSQGRYTYEQYF. CDR3 sequence (DNA): TGTGCCAGCTCCCAGGGTCGTTATACCTACGAGCAGTACTTC. V usage is TRBV7-9 and J usage is TRBJ2-7; tentatively, D is TRBD1 (5 bases). The CDR3 has 14 amino acids. The germline V gene encodes CDR1 SEHNR and CDR2 FQNEAQ (reference sequence). V dropped 8 bases and J dropped 2 bases, with 16 bases sitting between them.

This clonotype was observed a handful of times. This chain links TRBV7-6 with TRBJ2-7, with D possibly being TRBD2 (5 bases). The germline V and J ends were trimmed by 7 bases and 4 bases, with 11 bases remaining between them. The CDR3 extends over 12 amino acids. Looked up from germline, CDR1 is SGHVS and CDR2 is FNYEAQ. This chain's CDR3 is CASNPGWYEQYF. The CDR3 DNA reads as TGTGCCAGCAACCCGGGGTGGTACGAGCAGTACTTC. The full variable domain, with the rest looked up from reference TRBV7-6 and TRBJ2-7, is GAGVSQSPRYKVTKRGQDVALRCDPISGHVSLYWYRQALGQGPEFLTYFNYEAQQDKSGLPNDRFSAERPEGSISTLTIQRTEQRDSAMYRCASNPGWYEQYFGPGTRLTVT.

This chain joins TRBV2 and TRBJ2-5; unclear D gene. Germline assignment: CDR1 SNHLY and CDR2 FYNNEI. This CDR3 has 15 amino acids. V was trimmed by 6 bases and J by 2 bases, leaving 16 bases between them. This CDR3 reads CASSLQNWVQETQYF. The CDR3 coding sequence is TGTGCCAGCAGCCTACAGAACTGGGTACAAGAGACCCAGTACTTC.

This clonotype showed up just a few times. V and J are TRBV5-1 and TRBJ2-2; 12 bases match TRBD2. This CDR3 has 15 residues. The V segment lost 6 bases and the J segment 2 bases; nucleotides outside the gene matches: 2. Germline V CDR1 and CDR2: SGHRS, YFSETQ. The DNA of the CDR3 is TGCGCCAGCACACTAGCGGGAGGTAACACCGGGGAGCTGTTTTTT. This gives the protein CASTLAGGNTGELFF.

This chain connects TRBV7-3 to TRBJ1-2, with 11 bases aligning to TRBD1. CDR3 size: 14 residues. Germline V gives CDR1 SGHTA, CDR2 FQGTGA. With V trimmed by 8 bases and J by 5 bases, 7 bases remained unmatched. The CDR3 is CASGAGTGGYGYTF. CDR3 coding DNA: TGTGCCAGCGGCGCCGGGACAGGGGGTTATGGCTACACCTTC.

This clonotype was seen once. This chain uses TRBV7-2 with TRBJ1-3; 8 bases are shared with TRBD1. V was clipped by 5 bases and J by 0 bases; unmatched bases: 9. The CDR3 sequence is 17 residues long. Germline loops: CDR1 SGHTA, CDR2 FQGNSA. The CDR3 region has the DNA TGTGCCAGCAGCGTCCCCCGGACAGGGCGCTCTGGAAACACCATATATTTT. It yields the protein CASSVPRTGRSGNTIYF.